The entry below describes one T cell receptor beta chain. Its antigen has not been determined. Base quality data are lacking; no much larger clone is found one base away. The data originate from a study of shared clonotypes between healthy human individuals (dated by TCRdb to 2020 to 2021). In terms of the full investigation: A few men and a couple of women, aged 18 to 49 years, made up the cohort. For each donor, three plates each were used for CD4 naive and CD4 memory, two plates were used for CD8 naive, and one plate was used for CD8 memory. The study deeply sequenced blood TCR repertoires of five healthy adults to estimate repertoire size and the extent of clonotype sharing between individuals. Libraries were prepared and TCR repertoires were sequenced by different laboratories using diverse techniques, in order to increase sequencing depth and limit assay-specific biases. Each donor's leukapheresis produced roughly between roughly 0.85 and 10 billion PBMCs. The full study reports these points: Estimated clonotype richness was generally larger for naive than for memory subsets. Sampling was restricted to blood, and TCR repertoires in tissues likely differ from the TCR repertoires found in blood. Across four donors, roughly 5% of naive CD4, more than 3% of naive CD8, around 2.1% of memory CD4, and over 0.35% of memory CD8 clonotypes were shared. Compared with non-shared clonotypes, the clonotypes found in all four sorted-subset donors had higher generation probabilities. Incomplete sequencing was indicated by rarefaction of sorted-subset datasets, despite the large sequencing depth. Because the study included only a small number of donors, the genetic and exposure-history diversity represented was limited. Pairwise subsampling led to the expectation that sequencing depth would affect the degree of clonotype sharing among donors.

The donors were healthy, HIV-negative adults who had no recently reported acute infections or vaccinations. Only Caucasian adults living in Nashville, Tennessee, USA were represented among the donors. Magnetic negative selection was used to enrich CD4+ T cells, after which naive cells were positively selected on CD45RA and the negative fraction became the memory subset. Blood was collected by leukapheresis, and PBMCs were isolated by Ficoll-Histopaque density gradient centrifugation and then cryopreserved in liquid nitrogen vapor phase. Purity and quantity of every magnetically sorted T cell population were checked by analytical flow cytometry. Genomic DNA was isolated from each sorted fraction and quantified by UV absorbance on a Nanodrop 2000c. Using the deep immunoSEQ assay, multiplex PCR amplified TCR CDR3 regions from genomic DNA. For each cell subset, the extracted genomic DNA was distributed evenly across all wells of several immunoSEQ 96-well plates, and each plate served as one replicate. For sorted subsets, around 200 ng genomic DNA, equal to some 30,000 T cell genomes, was loaded into each replicate PCR. The purified libraries were quantified using a Qubit 3.0 fluorometer, sized with a Bioanalyzer 2100, and then quantified again using the KAPA Library Quantification kit. Every immunoSEQ 96-well plate was sequenced on a separate single-read 150-cycle Illumina NextSeq 550 flow cell. As for the authors' bioinformatics: Because the immunoSEQ output included only junctional sequences and no quality scores, the filtering could not be the same as the filtering used for full-length reads. To assign V/J genes and CDR3, sequences were annotated using PyIR, a Python wrapper for IgBLAST v1.9, with IMGT germline references. Reads were filtered out if the reads had weak V/J assignments (E-value above 1e-6), no CDR3, stop codons, out-of-frame junctions, or ambiguous translated residues. V3J clonotypes were defined by identical inferred V gene, J gene, and CDR3 amino acid sequence. The percentage overlap between two repertoires was calculated by dividing the number of shared unique clonotypes by the size of the smaller repertoire. Richness of each repertoire was evaluated using RTK rarefaction, the Chao1 estimator, and Recon v2.1 estimates of unobserved clonotypes. For all TCRbeta clonotypes obtained by the gDNA method from a handful of donors, generation probabilities were computed with OLGA. TCRdb re-hosts the immuneACCESS table, in-frame sequences only. Its copies lack some clones; in the studies checked, an unresolved V gene accounts for under half of them, and the cause for the rest is not known. Clonal size and the V and J genes are those of that table, whereas D and trimming came from the DNA. For this sample the table gives about a million clones, of which approximately 80% were detected only once. Over 0.8% of the sample rests with the top ten.

From the cysteine up to the phenylalanine, the CDR3 has a length of 17 residues. Of the read, only the CDR3 DNA is kept; its 51 bases are in frame from base 1. Trimming costs V 5 bases and J 0 bases, and their ends lie 16 bases apart. Via the germline V gene, CDR1 is SGHVS and CDR2 FQNEAQ. Recombination joined TRBV7-8 with TRBJ2-2, and perhaps TRBD2 as D gene, on 6 matching bases. Source material: memory CD4+ T cells from PBMCs. In light of the paper, this sample's cell subset or site label describes: CD45RA-negative fraction. This TCR was sampled from a young man in good health. Some clones in this sample may be carry-over from other donors' samples. This receptor has the CDR3 CASSGGLVAANTGELFF. The bases are TGTGCCAGCAGCGGGGGGTTGGTAGCGGCGAACACCGGGGAGCTGTTTTTT.